Shown below are 32 T cell receptor beta chains from a single sample sequenced in a study of blood T cell repertoires in COVID-19. The data were produced by immunoSEQ multiplex PCR, yet TCRdb's version contains in-frame clones alone and is incomplete. The repertoire consists of tens of thousands of clones, with about 90% occurring once and the leading ten covering under 6%. Sample: peripheral blood. The receptors were gathered from a human donor in a cohort sampled during active COVID-19.

This clone came up once. V usage is TRBV7-9 and J usage is TRBJ2-5; 8 positions agree with TRBD2. Germline-derived CDR1 and CDR2 are SEHNR and FQNEAQ (reference sequence). This CDR3 contains 15 residues. The V segment lost 2 bases and the J segment 5 bases; nucleotides outside the gene matches: 7. CDR3 DNA: TGTGCCAGCAGCTTACAAGGGACTAGGGCTGAGACCCAGTACTTC. Protein sequence: CASSLQGTRAETQYF. Variable domain in full (rest from reference TRBV7-9 and TRBJ2-5): DTGVSQNPRHKITKRGQNVTFRCDPISEHNRLYWYRQTLGQGPEFLTYFQNEAQLEKSRLLSDRFSAERPKGSFSTLEIQRTEQGDSAMYLCASSLQGTRAETQYFGPGTRLLVL.

This clone was recorded a few times. The V and J genes are TRBV4-3 and TRBJ2-1; possible D gene TRBD1, 6 bases. Germline CDR1 LGHNA, CDR2 YSLEER. V lost 0 bases and J lost 5, with 17 bases in between. CDR3 length: 17 amino acids. CDR3 sequence (DNA): TGCGCCAGCAGCCAAGATACAGGAACCAGACAGGACAATGAGCAGTTCTTC. It specifies CASSQDTGTRQDNEQFF.

A word on this clone: Other DNA variants within this sample encode the same CDR3. The rearrangement joins TRBV12-3 or TRBV12-4 to TRBJ1-2; the match to TRBD1 covers 9 bases. The CDR3 totals 13 residues. V trimming: 5 bases; J trimming: 8 bases; junction bases outside the gene matches: 6. The CDR3 nucleotides read TGTGCCAGCAGTCCGGACAGGGGTGGGGGCTACACCTTC. Translation gives CASSPDRGGGYTF.

This chain links TRBV6-2 or TRBV6-3 with TRBJ2-7; TRBD2 agrees at 13 bases. The CDR3 contains 17 residues. Germline CDR1 reads MNHEY; CDR2 reads SVGEGT. J lost 2 bases, V lost 0 bases, and 4 bases had no gene match. CDR3: CASSYSKGLAGAYEQYF. The CDR3 DNA is TGTGCCAGCAGTTACTCGAAAGGACTAGCGGGAGCCTACGAGCAGTACTTC.

The V gene is TRBV2, the J gene TRBJ1-1; a weak D match, TRBD1 (5 bases). V shed 10 bases and J shed 4 bases, with 19 bases lying between them. The CDR3 is made up of 14 amino acids. CDR1 and CDR2 (germline): SNHLY, FYNNEI. The CDR3 coding sequence is TGTGCCACCACACTGTCCAGGGTGTCCACTGAAGCTTTCTTT. Translated, it gives CATTLSRVSTEAFF.

The V and J genes are TRBV19 and TRBJ1-4, with D perhaps matching TRBD1 (6 bases). This CDR3 is built from 15 residues. V lost 5 bases, J lost 5 bases, and 15 bases lay in between. The V gene's germline CDR1 is LNHDA and CDR2 SQIVND (reference sequence). The CDR3 reads CASSPRGSGNEKLFF. The CDR3 coding sequence is TGTGCCAGTAGTCCAAGGGGGTCGGGGAATGAAAAACTGTTTTTT.

The rearrangement joins TRBV5-1 to TRBJ2-5; 9 bases align to TRBD1. V lost 0 bases and J lost 5; bases outside the gene matches: 8. Looked up from germline, CDR1 is SGHRS and CDR2 is YFSETQ. This CDR3 is 16 amino acids long. For the CDR3, the DNA is TGCGCCAGCAGCTTGGCCGCGACAGGGGGTTCTGAGACCCAGTACTTC. It translates to CASSLAATGGSETQYF.

This clone showed up just once. DNA for the CDR3: TGTGCCAGCAGCCCCGGACAGGGTGGAACAGGCTACACCTTC. It yields the protein CASSPGQGGTGYTF. This chain connects TRBV9 to TRBJ1-2; 8 nucleotides match TRBD1. V trimming: 4 bases; J trimming: 8 bases; junction bases outside the gene matches: 10. The CDR3 has 14 residues. Germline V gene lookup returns CDR1 SGDLS and CDR2 YYNGEE.

This clone appeared a few times. The chain joins TRBV7-3 to TRBJ2-1, with 7 positions matching TRBD2. The length of the CDR3 is 13 residues. Germline V gene data show CDR1 as SGHTA and CDR2 as FQGTGA. The trim removed 2 bases at V and 7 bases at J, leaving 2 bases unmatched. This chain's CDR3 is CASSLVGGNEQFF. The DNA for the CDR3 is TGTGCCAGCAGCTTAGTGGGAGGGAATGAGCAGTTCTTC.

Turning to this clone: The sample has other DNA sequences that encode this CDR3 too. This chain uses TRBV5-1 with TRBJ2-4, with 9 positions matching TRBD2. The junction had 5 bases not matched to a gene; V was cut back by 4 bases and J by 0 bases. Per the germline V gene, CDR1 is SGHRS and CDR2 is YFSETQ. This CDR3 comprises 16 residues. CDR3 nucleotide sequence: TGCGCCAGCAGCCCGGCGGGGGGGCGAGCCAAAAACATTCAGTACTTC. Its protein product is CASSPAGGRAKNIQYF. The whole variable domain, remainder taken from reference TRBV5-1 and TRBJ2-4, is KAGVTQTPRYLIKTRGQQVTLSCSPISGHRSVSWYQQTPGQGLQFLFEYFSETQRNKGNFPGRFSGRQFSNSRSEMNVSTLELGDSALYLCASSPAGGRAKNIQYFGAGTRLSVL.

This clone was detected only a few times. The chain couples TRBV9 to TRBJ1-6; possible D gene TRBD1, 6 bases. This CDR3 has 15 residues. Germline V gene lookup returns CDR1 SGDLS and CDR2 YYNGEE. V lost 0 bases and J lost 7, with 11 bases in between. The CDR3 sequence is CASSVGPGENSPLHF. CDR3 in DNA: TGTGCCAGCAGCGTAGGACCAGGGGAAAATTCACCCCTCCACTTT.

This clone showed up just once. The chain carries TRBV7-3 and TRBJ1-6; no definite D call. Germline V gene data show CDR1 as SGHTA and CDR2 as FQGTGA. This CDR3 is 15 amino acids long. The V gene lost 0 bases and the J gene lost 8 bases, with 11 bases spanning the gap. Here the CDR3 DNA reads TGTGCCAGCAGCTTAACGCCTGAGTTGGATTCACCCCTCCACTTT. Translated: CASSLTPELDSPLHF.

This chain connects TRBV5-1 to TRBJ2-4; D perhaps matches TRBD2 (6 bases). The germline V gene encodes CDR1 SGHRS and CDR2 YFSETQ. The CDR3 sequence is 14 residues long. Trimming removed 4 bases from V and 2 bases from J, with 10 bases in between. This CDR3 reads CASSPAGTKNIQYF. CDR3 in DNA: TGCGCCAGCAGCCCGGCGGGGACCAAAAACATTCAGTACTTC. The full variable domain, rest sourced from reference TRBV5-1 and TRBJ2-4, is KAGVTQTPRYLIKTRGQQVTLSCSPISGHRSVSWYQQTPGQGLQFLFEYFSETQRNKGNFPGRFSGRQFSNSRSEMNVSTLELGDSALYLCASSPAGTKNIQYFGAGTRLSVL.

The J gene is TRBJ2-3, the V gene TRBV20-1, with TRBD2 matching 9 bases. Germline V gene lookup returns CDR1 DFQATT and CDR2 SNEGSKA (reference sequence). There are 14 residues in the CDR3. The J segment lost 5 bases and the V segment lost 3 bases, leaving 6 bases of the junction unmatched. The CDR3 coding sequence is TGCAGTGCTAGTGGGCGGGGGGGCCGAGATACGCAGTATTTT. Its translation is CSASGRGGRDTQYF.

Notes on this clone: The same CDR3 also results from other DNA sequences found in this sample. This chain connects TRBV20-1 to TRBJ1-1; D unresolved. Germline CDR1 reads DFQATT; CDR2 reads SNEGSKA (reference sequence). Trimming shortened V by 1 base and J by 7 bases, and 7 bases separated the two germline ends. The CDR3 has 11 residues. The chain's CDR3 is CSARGAGEAFF. CDR3 nucleotide sequence: TGCAGTGCTAGAGGGGCCGGTGAAGCTTTCTTT.

The chain carries TRBV2 and TRBJ1-1, with D possibly matching TRBD1 (6 bases). Germline V lookup: CDR1 SNHLY, CDR2 FYNNEI. The CDR3 contains 15 residues. V lost 2 bases to trimming and J lost 0 bases, with 10 bases between them. Written as DNA, the CDR3 is TGTGCCAGCAGTGAAAGAGGACAGCTGAACACTGAAGCTTTCTTT. Protein product: CASSERGQLNTEAFF.

The chain has TRBV5-4 and TRBJ1-2; a weak D match, TRBD1 (6 bases). This CDR3 is built from 14 residues. Germline values: CDR1 SGHNT, CDR2 YYREEE (reference sequence). With 4 bases removed from V and 8 bases from J, the gap between germline ends came to 18 bases. The CDR3 region is CASSDPTGRGGYTF. The CDR3 region has the DNA TGTGCCAGCAGCGACCCTACAGGGCGCGGGGGCTACACCTTC.

The rearrangement links TRBV27 to TRBJ2-7, with D possibly TRBD1 on 5 matching bases. This CDR3 spans 13 amino acids. Per germline, CDR1 MNHEY and CDR2 SMNVEV (reference sequence). The germline V and J ends were trimmed by 6 bases and 4 bases, with 13 bases remaining between them. The CDR3 spells CASSSMGPYEQYF. In DNA form, the CDR3 reads TGTGCCAGCAGCTCAATGGGGCCTTACGAGCAGTACTTC.

The V and J genes are TRBV18 and TRBJ2-5, with TRBD2 matching 9 bases. The ends lost 0 bases at V and 5 bases at J; junction bases unmatched: 4. The germline V gene encodes CDR1 KGHSH and CDR2 LQKENI. CDR3 length: 15 amino acids. The CDR3 spells CASSPPTSGPETQYF. The CDR3 region has the DNA TGTGCCAGCTCACCACCGACTAGCGGCCCGGAGACCCAGTACTTC.

CDR3 loop: CASSLGDSTGETQYF. CDR3 DNA sequence: TGTGCCAGCAGCTTAGGGGACAGTACGGGGGAGACCCAGTACTTC. The V gene is TRBV7-7, the J gene TRBJ2-5; TRBD1 matches 7 bases. This CDR3 has 15 residues. V was pared by 1 base and J by 5 bases, with 7 bases of the junction left unmatched. Germline V gene data show CDR1 as SSHAT and CDR2 as FNYEAQ (reference sequence).

This chain uses TRBV7-9 with TRBJ1-1; D ambiguous. The V end lost 2 bases, the J end lost 4 bases, and 5 bases lay between the germline ends. CDR1 and CDR2 from the germline V gene are SEHNR and FQNEAQ (reference sequence). This CDR3 spans 12 amino acids. This chain's CDR3 is CASSLSPTEAFF. The CDR3 DNA sequence: TGTGCCAGCAGCTTATCTCCCACTGAAGCTTTCTTT. The variable domain in full, with the rest retrieved from reference TRBV7-9 and TRBJ1-1, is DTGVSQNPRHKITKRGQNVTFRCDPISEHNRLYWYRQTLGQGPEFLTYFQNEAQLEKSRLLSDRFSAERPKGSFSTLEIQRTEQGDSAMYLCASSLSPTEAFFGQGTRLTVV.

The V and J genes are TRBV30 and TRBJ2-3; 8 bases are a match to TRBD1. There are 15 residues in the CDR3. The J segment lost 7 bases and the V segment lost 4 bases, leaving 13 bases of the junction unmatched. Germline V gene lookup returns CDR1 GTSNPN and CDR2 SVGIG (reference sequence). The CDR3 loop is CAWTLGGQGINTQYF. In nucleotides, the CDR3 is TGTGCCTGGACCCTTGGAGGACAGGGAATAAATACGCAGTATTTT.

In the case of this clone: One end of the junction varies from germline; a read error may be responsible. V gene TRBV6-5 combines with J gene TRBJ1-2, with D possibly TRBD1 on 5 matching bases. Germline-derived CDR1 and CDR2 are MNHEY and SVGAGI. The CDR3 spans 12 residues. The CDR3 region is CASSPPRGGYAF. CDR3 sequence (DNA): TGTGCCAGCAGTCCCCCGAGGGGAGGCTACGCCTTC.

J is TRBJ2-7 and V is TRBV30; the match to TRBD2 covers 10 bases. There are 13 residues in the CDR3. V dropped 7 bases and J dropped 6; count of bases not matched to a gene: 9. Germline CDR1 GTSNPN, CDR2 SVGIG (reference sequence). The CDR3 DNA reads as TGTGCCTATTTAGCGGGAGGACGGGGCGAGCAGTACTTC. Translating gives CAYLAGGRGEQYF. Based on the CDR3 plus reference TRBV30 and TRBJ2-7, the full variable domain is SQTIHQWPATLVQPVGSPLSLECTVEGTSNPNLYWYRQAAGRGLQLLFYSVGIGQISSEVPQNLSASRPQDRQFILSSKKLLLSDSGFYLCAYLAGGRGEQYFGPGTRLTVT.

J is TRBJ1-1 and V is TRBV4-2; D not resolved. Germline CDR1 is LGHNA and CDR2 is YNFKEQ. The CDR3 loop spans 15 amino acids. V was clipped by 4 bases and J by 2 bases, with 14 bases between them. CDR3 DNA: TGTGCCAGCAGCCCCCTGAGTGAAGTAAACACTGAAGCTTTCTTT. Its protein is CASSPLSEVNTEAFF.

V and J are TRBV6-6 and TRBJ2-7; no clear D. Between the trimmed V and J ends, which lost 7 bases and 0 bases, there was a span of 7 bases. The germline V gene has CDR1 MNHNY and CDR2 SVGAGI (reference sequence). The CDR3 has 12 amino acids. CDR3 in amino acids: CASKTGSYEQYF. In nucleotides, the CDR3 is TGTGCCAGCAAGACTGGCTCCTACGAGCAGTACTTC.

V gene TRBV6-5 combines with J gene TRBJ1-4; 8 positions match TRBD1. The CDR3 covers 15 residues. V gave up 7 bases and J gave up 2 bases; unmatched junction bases: 6. Germline assignment: CDR1 MNHEY and CDR2 SVGAGI. The CDR3 DNA sequence: TGTGCCAGCAATACTCGACAGGGGACTAATGAAAAACTGTTTTTT. Its translation is CASNTRQGTNEKLFF.

The chain employs TRBV7-9 and TRBJ1-2; D gene ambiguous. The CDR3 runs 12 residues. From germline, CDR1 is SEHNR and CDR2 FQNEAQ (reference sequence). V was clipped by 5 bases and J by 6 bases, with 10 bases between them. CDR3 DNA: TGTGCCAGCAGCATAGACGGGGATGGCTACACCTTC. Translation: CASSIDGDGYTF.

The chain couples TRBV24-1 to TRBJ2-7; 8 bases map to TRBD1. The CDR3 has 17 residues. V lost 5 bases, J lost 3 bases, and 14 bases stayed unmatched. CDR1 is KGHDR, CDR2 SFDVKD, per germline. The DNA for the CDR3 is TGTGCCACCAGTGGCCCCAGTAGGACAGGGCTCGACTACGAGCAGTACTTC. Encoded protein: CATSGPSRTGLDYEQYF.

V gene TRBV28 combines with J gene TRBJ2-7; 9 nucleotides align to TRBD1. This CDR3 contains 15 residues. V dropped 2 bases and J dropped 6; count of bases not matched to a gene: 8. Germline V gene data show CDR1 as MDHEN and CDR2 as SYDVKM. The CDR3 reads CASSLLGQGIGEQYF. The CDR3 DNA reads as TGTGCCAGCAGTTTACTGGGACAGGGAATCGGCGAGCAGTACTTC.

DNA of the CDR3: TGCAGCGTTTCGACACAGGGTCCCGCTTTAAGCGGTAGACGTGTTAGTGAGCAGTTCTTC. Its protein product is CSVSTQGPALSGRRVSEQFF. The gene calls are TRBV29-1 and TRBJ2-1; TRBD1 might be the D (6 bases). The CDR3 has 20 residues. Germline V gives CDR1 SQVTM, CDR2 ANQGSEA. Trimming took 5 bases from V and 9 from J, leaving 38 bases between them.

The chain uses TRBV7-2 and TRBJ1-1, with D tentatively TRBD1 (5 bases). The CDR3 consists of 14 residues. Per germline, CDR1 SGHTA and CDR2 FQGNSA. V was pared by 5 bases and J by 0 bases, with 10 bases between. The CDR3 DNA reads TGTGCCAGCAGCGTGGGACTAATGAACACTGAAGCTTTCTTT. Translated: CASSVGLMNTEAFF.